These T cell receptor beta chains were read from a single sample in a study of shared clonotypes between healthy human individuals. The assay was immunoSEQ multiplex PCR, and TCRdb's table has in-frame clones only and misses some. The sample lists over 2,000,000 clones; 85% to 95% were seen once. Specimen: naive CD8+ T cells from PBMCs. The receptor set was obtained from a young man in good health. Some clones in this sample may be carry-over from other donors' samples. Each CDR3 is given with its conserved first and last residue. The D gene is left open where the match is weak. Clone sizes are given selectively: once, few, many, or a class where the clone is expanded.

TRBV7-9,.,TRBJ2-7,.,TGTGCCAGCAGCGTCCGGGATGGACCCGACGAGCAGTACTTC,CASSVRDGPDEQYF
TRBV28,.,TRBJ1-5,few,TGTGCCAGCAGTTTGGACAATCAGCCCCAGCATTTT,CASSLDNQPQHF
TRBV19,TRBD2,TRBJ2-1,.,TGTGCCAGTAGTGTGGGCGGGAGCTCCTACAATGAGCAGTTCTTC,CASSVGGSSYNEQFF
TRBV6-1,.,TRBJ2-7,.,TGTGCCAGCAGTCCGACGGGTTTTACCTACGAGCAGTACTTC,CASSPTGFTYEQYF
TRBV19,.,TRBJ2-2,.,TGTGCCAGTAGCCTGGGTAACCCCGGGGAGCTGTTTTTT,CASSLGNPGELFF
TRBV4-1,.,TRBJ2-7,.,TGCGCCAGCAGCCCTCAGGACACGGGTTACTACGAGCAGTACTTC,CASSPQDTGYYEQYF
TRBV28,.,TRBJ2-7,.,TGTGCCAGCAGCCCTCAATTGCAGTACGAGCAGTACTTC,CASSPQLQYEQYF
TRBV29-1,.,TRBJ2-7,.,TGCAGCGTTGACCACCCGGGGACCTACGAGCAGTACTTC,CSVDHPGTYEQYF
TRBV27,TRBD2,TRBJ2-3,.,TGTGCCAGCAGTGGCGGGAGAGGCGGAGGCACAGATACGCAGTATTTT,CASSGGRGGGTDTQYF
TRBV7-2,TRBD2,TRBJ2-7,.,TGTGCCAGCAGCTTAGTTGGGCGGGGGTTGAGTGAGCAGTACTTC,CASSLVGRGLSEQYF
TRBV6-1,TRBD1,TRBJ2-7,.,TGTGCCAGCAGTGAATCTCCAGGGGGTATCTACGAGCAGTACTTC,CASSESPGGIYEQYF
TRBV21-1,.,TRBJ2-1,.,TGTGCCAGCAGCAAAATGCGGGGCTCACCCTACAATGAGCAGTTCTTC,CASSKMRGSPYNEQFF
TRBV7-2,TRBD1,TRBJ1-1,.,TGTGCCAGCAGCCGTGACTTAACAGGGGTAGAGCGCACTGAAGCTTTCTTT,CASSRDLTGVERTEAFF
TRBV14,.,TRBJ2-7,.,TGTGCCAGCAGCCCAGGCGGGTGGCGGGGCCTAAGCTACGAGCAGTACTTC,CASSPGGWRGLSYEQYF
TRBV2,TRBD1,TRBJ1-2,.,TGTGCCAGCAGGGAGACAGGGTCAGCCTATGGCTACACCTTC,CASRETGSAYGYTF
TRBV7-9,TRBD2,TRBJ2-1,.,TGTGCCAGCAGCTTAGATAGCGGGGGCCACAATGAGCAGTTCTTC,CASSLDSGGHNEQFF
TRBV11-2,.,TRBJ2-4,.,TGTGCCAGCAGTGTCGAGTCGGGCTTCCCCATTCAGTACTTC,CASSVESGFPIQYF
TRBV11-2,.,TRBJ2-7,.,TGTGCCAGCAGCTTAGACGGGACCTCCTACGAGCAGTACTTC,CASSLDGTSYEQYF
TRBV28,.,TRBJ1-1,.,TGTGCCAGCAGTCGGATCAGAAACACTGAAGCTTTCTTT,CASSRIRNTEAFF
TRBV6-1,.,TRBJ2-3,.,TGTGCCAGCAGTGAAATTTCTTGGCGGAGGCGGGTATCTAGCACAGATACGCAGTATTTT,CASSEISWRRRVSSTDTQYF
TRBV4-2,.,TRBJ1-1,.,TGTGCCAGCAGCCAAGAAATTTTGTGGGCTGAAGCTTTCTTT,CASSQEILWAEAFF
TRBV7-8,TRBD2,TRBJ2-6,.,TGTGCCAGCAGCTTAAGTCGGCTAGCGGGGTCTGGGGCCAACGTCCTGACTTTC,CASSLSRLAGSGANVLTF
TRBV19,.,TRBJ1-5,.,TGTGCCAGTAGTTTTTCGGGAGGGAAAAGCAATCAGCCCCAGCATTTT,CASSFSGGKSNQPQHF
TRBV10-1,.,TRBJ2-7,.,TGCGCCAGCAGTGACCCCAAGATCCCCCTCCCCTACGAGCAGTACTTC,CASSDPKIPLPYEQYF
TRBV5-1,.,TRBJ2-7,once,TGCGCCAGCAGCACGGGGGACAGCTACGAGCAGTACTTC,CASSTGDSYEQYF
TRBV9,TRBD2,TRBJ2-1,.,TGTGCCAGCAGCGTAGTGTCTAGCGGGAGTAATGAGCAGTTCTTC,CASSVVSSGSNEQFF
TRBV2,.,TRBJ2-1,.,TGTGCCAGCAGTGAAACGCGGGGTGAGCAGTTCTTC,CASSETRGEQFF
TRBV28,.,TRBJ2-1,once,TGTGCCAGCAGTACGGATCCTCGGGGTGAGCAGTTCTTC,CASSTDPRGEQFF
TRBV27,.,TRBJ1-1,.,TGTGCCAGCAGTCACACATCCCGCAGTTTGAACACTGAAGCTTTCTTT,CASSHTSRSLNTEAFF
TRBV5-1,.,TRBJ2-2,.,TGCGCCAGCAGCCCACGGTGGGGGGCCACCGGGGAGCTGTTTTTT,CASSPRWGATGELFF
TRBV27,TRBD2,TRBJ2-7,.,TGTGCCAGCAGTTTCTGGGCTAGCGGGACAAACGAGCAGTACTTC,CASSFWASGTNEQYF
TRBV28,.,TRBJ1-1,.,TGTGCCAGCAGTTTATGGGTGGAGAACACTGAAGCTTTCTTT,CASSLWVENTEAFF
TRBV6-5,.,TRBJ2-7,.,TGTGCCAGCAGTTTGAGGGTTGGCACCTACGAGCAGTACTTC,CASSLRVGTYEQYF
TRBV27,.,TRBJ2-3,.,TGTGCCAGCAGTCGTATCTCCACAGATACGCAGTATTTT,CASSRISTDTQYF
TRBV5-8,.,TRBJ1-1,.,TGTGCCAGCAGCTTGGCCGCTGTCACTAACACTGAAGCTTTCTTT,CASSLAAVTNTEAFF
TRBV13,TRBD1,TRBJ2-7,.,TGTGCCAGCAGCTTGCCCTCGGACAGGGAGGAGCAGTACTTC,CASSLPSDREEQYF
TRBV5-6,.,TRBJ2-7,.,TGTGCCAGCAGCTTGGGGCTCGAGCAGTACTTC,CASSLGLEQYF
TRBV9,TRBD1,TRBJ1-1,once,TGTGCCAGCAGCTTACTAGTTACGACAGGGACGAACACTGAAGCTTTCTTT,CASSLLVTTGTNTEAFF
TRBV28,.,TRBJ1-5,.,TGTGCCAGCAGTTTAGACGCGGGGGGGTTCCGTCAGCCCCAGCATTTT,CASSLDAGGFRQPQHF
TRBV4-1,.,TRBJ2-1,.,TGCGCCAGCAGCCCAAGCTCCCACAATGAGCAGTTCTTC,CASSPSSHNEQFF
TRBV6-1,.,TRBJ2-1,.,TGTGCCAGCAGGGAACGGCCCGAGGAGTTCTTC,CASRERPEEFF
TRBV6-5,.,TRBJ2-2,.,TGTGCCAGCCAAGTCCAGGCGAACACCGGGGAGCTGTTTTTT,CASQVQANTGELFF
TRBV6-5,.,TRBJ2-7,once,TGTGCCAGCAGTTACGGCGGCGAGGCCTACGAGCAGTACTTC,CASSYGGEAYEQYF
TRBV12-5,TRBD1,TRBJ2-7,.,TGTGCTAGTGGTTCCCCCCGGGACAGGGATATTCGGGAGCAGTACTTC,CASGSPRDRDIREQYF
TRBV19,TRBD1,TRBJ2-7,.,TGTGCCAGTAGTAGAGACAGGGGCAGCTCCTACGAGCAGTACTTC,CASSRDRGSSYEQYF
TRBV6-5,.,TRBJ2-7,.,TGTGCCAGCAGTTGGTCCCCGGCCGAGCAGTACTTC,CASSWSPAEQYF
TRBV6-1,TRBD2,TRBJ2-7,.,TGTGCCAGCAGTGAAGCGGACTGGGTAGCGGGAGGAGTTAAATACGAGCAGTACTTC,CASSEADWVAGGVKYEQYF
TRBV7-9,.,TRBJ2-2,.,TGTGCCAGCAGCACGTCCACTATAATCGCGAACACCGGGGAGCTGTTTTTT,CASSTSTIIANTGELFF